The rows below give T cell receptor beta chains drawn from one sample of a study of cytomegalovirus exposure and HLA in healthy donors. Sequenced by immunoSEQ multiplex PCR; TCRdb stores in-frame clones only, minus some. The profile shows 250,000 or so clones, more than 75% of them singletons. Sequenced input: PBMCs. The origin of the receptors is a human donor in good health. Both conserved end residues are part of each CDR3. A D gene is named only where the DNA matches it firmly. The listing skips clone size in some rows; elsewhere it reads once, few, many or a size class.

- TRBJ2-6 TRBV15 - TGTGCCACCAGCACAGAGGCCCTCCGGATGGACTACTCTGGGGCCAACGTCCTGACTTTC CATSTEALRMDYSGANVLTF
- TRBJ2-1 TRBV4-2 TRBD2 TGTGCCAGCAGCCAATTAGGGAGCGGGGCTGAGCAGTTCTTC CASSQLGSGAEQFF
- TRBJ1-5 TRBV19 TRBD1 TGTGCCAGTAGTATGGGACAGGGTTCAGGCAATCAGCCCCAGCATTTT CASSMGQGSGNQPQHF
- TRBJ2-7 TRBV7-9 - TGTGCCAGCAGCTTAACCCTAAATTACGAGCAGTACTTC CASSLTLNYEQYF
- TRBJ2-1 TRBV6-6 TRBD2 TGTGCCAGCACCAAAGCGGGAGGGTACAATGAGCAGTTCTTC CASTKAGGYNEQFF
- TRBJ2-7 TRBV28 - TGTGCCAGCAGTTTTGTATGGGGGCGAATCTCCTACGAGCAGTACTTC CASSFVWGRISYEQYF
once TRBJ1-5 TRBV19 - TGTGCCAGTAGTCCTTCGGCGGTTCAGCCCCAGCATTTT CASSPSAVQPQHF
- TRBJ2-7 TRBV18 - TGTGCCAGCTCACCTCGAGCCTACGAGCAGTACTTC CASSPRAYEQYF
- TRBJ2-1 TRBV2 TRBD2 TGTGCCAGCAGTCCGGGAGGGGGATACAATGAGCAGTTCTTC CASSPGGGYNEQFF
- TRBJ2-7 TRBV6-1 - TGTGCCAGCAGTGAAGAAACAGGGAACGAGCAGTACTTC CASSEETGNEQYF
- TRBJ1-6 TRBV5-1 - TGCGCCAGCAGCTTGGTCCCTCACGGGAATTCACCCCTCCACTTT CASSLVPHGNSPLHF
- TRBJ2-3 TRBV10-1 - TGCGCCAGCAGTGAGAGCGGCACAGATACGCAGTATTTT CASSESGTDTQYF
- TRBJ2-7 TRBV19 TRBD1 TGTGCCAGTCAAGACAGGGGAGCCCCCTACGAGCAGTACTTC CASQDRGAPYEQYF
- TRBJ2-1 TRBV6-6 TRBD2 TGTGCCAGCAGTTACTGGCGGGAGACGGGGCTCAATGAGCAGTTCTTC CASSYWRETGLNEQFF
- TRBJ2-5 TRBV5-5 TRBD1 TGTGCCAGCAGCTTGGCAGGCCCCAGGGGGAAAGAGACCCAGTACTTC CASSLAGPRGKETQYF
- TRBJ1-5 TRBV6-1 - TGTGCCAGCAGTGAATGGGGGCCCAGCAATCAGCCCCAGCATTTT CASSEWGPSNQPQHF
- TRBJ2-7 TRBV6-5 TRBD1 TGTGCCAGCAGTTACCCTCCGGGACAGGGGGGCCCCGAGCAGTACTTC CASSYPPGQGGPEQYF
- TRBJ2-5 TRBV5-4 TRBD1 TGTGCCAGCAGCTCGAGGACAGGGGGCGAGACCCAGTACTTC CASSSRTGGETQYF
- TRBJ1-2 TRBV5-4 - TGTGCCAGCAGCAGAAACGGGCTACTAGCTAACTATGGCTACACCTTC CASSRNGLLANYGYTF
- TRBJ2-1 TRBV11-2 TRBD2 TGTGCCAGCAGCTTCTGGCGGGAGGCAAATGAGCAGTTCTTC CASSFWREANEQFF
- TRBJ1-2 TRBV7-9 - TGTGCCAGCAGCTTAGAACAAGAAAACTATGGCTACACCTTC CASSLEQENYGYTF
few TRBJ2-7 TRBV6-1 TRBD2 TGTGCCAGCAATCTAGCGGGAGCTGGCTCCTACGAGCAGTACTTC CASNLAGAGSYEQYF
- TRBJ1-2 TRBV9 - TGTGCCAGCAGCGGCAGGGGATATGGCTATGGCTACACCTTC CASSGRGYGYGYTF
- TRBJ1-2 TRBV19 TRBD1 TGTGCCAGTAGTTGGGACAGGGAAAGCTATGGCTACACCTTC CASSWDRESYGYTF
- TRBJ2-6 TRBV5-4 - TGTGCCAGCAGTAGTAGATCTGGGGCCAACGTCCTGACTTTC CASSSRSGANVLTF
- TRBJ2-7 TRBV28 TRBD1 TGTGCCAGCTGTGGGACAGGGGGCAGCGGGAGTCCCTCCTACGAGCAGTACTTC CASCGTGGSGSPSYEQYF
- TRBJ2-1 TRBV7-6 TRBD2 TGTGCCAGCAGCTCGAAGATCCGCGGGAGGTACAATGAGCAGTTCTTC CASSSKIRGRYNEQFF
- TRBJ2-1 TRBV19 TRBD2 TGTGCCAGCCGCCCGGGGGGTTCCTACAATGAGCAGTTCTTC CASRPGGSYNEQFF
- TRBJ2-5 TRBV5-1 - TGCGCCAGCAGCCAAGCGTCAGGGGCCAGGGAGACCCAGTACTTC CASSQASGARETQYF
- TRBJ2-3 TRBV5-1 - TGCGCCAGCGGATTAGGGGGTAGCACAGATACGCAGTATTTT CASGLGGSTDTQYF
- TRBJ2-7 TRBV19 TRBD2 TGTGCCAGTAGTGCTGGCGGGAGCTTCGAGCAGTACTTC CASSAGGSFEQYF
- TRBJ2-6 TRBV10-3 - TGTGCCATCAAGGGGGTCGGGGCCAACGTCCTGACTTTC CAIKGVGANVLTF
- TRBJ2-7 TRBV6-6 TRBD2 TGTGCCAGCAGCCGGGGGGAGATCCGAAGCGAGCAGTACTTC CASSRGEIRSEQYF
- TRBJ1-2 TRBV5-4 - TGTGCCAGCAGCTTGTTTCCAGGGGACTATGGCTACACCTTC CASSLFPGDYGYTF
few TRBJ1-5 TRBV28 - TGTGCCAGCAGTTTAAGCAACAATCAGCCCCAGCATTTT CASSLSNNQPQHF
once TRBJ2-1 TRBV11-3 TRBD2 TGTGCCAGCAGCGCATTAGCGGGAGCACTTTACAATGAGCAGTTCTTC CASSALAGALYNEQFF
- TRBJ2-2 TRBV4-1 TRBD2 TGCGCCAGCAGCCAACCGACCCTTAGCGGGATCGTCACCGGGGAGCTGTTTTTT CASSQPTLSGIVTGELFF
- TRBJ2-5 TRBV10-3 - TGTGCCATCGCAGGGGGAGGTGTGGAAGAGACCCAGTACTTC CAIAGGGVEETQYF
few TRBJ1-2 TRBV7-9 - TGTGCCAGCCGTCCGAGTCCGAGGGGGACAACATTAGACTATGGCTACACCTTC CASRPSPRGTTLDYGYTF
- TRBJ1-2 TRBV5-4 TRBD1 TGTGCCAGCAGCCAACACGGACAGGGGGGCTATGGCTACACCTTC CASSQHGQGGYGYTF
- TRBJ2-7 TRBV5-4 TRBD1 TGTGCCAGCAGGTCCGAAGACAGGGTGTACGAGCAGTACTTC CASRSEDRVYEQYF
few TRBJ2-7 TRBV7-9 TRBD2 TGTGCCAGCAGCCAATACCAGACTAGCGGGACAAGGGAGCAGTACTTC CASSQYQTSGTREQYF
- TRBJ1-1 TRBV6-5 - TGTGCCAGCAGTGGTTTCGACAGGAATGAAGCTTTCTTT CASSGFDRNEAFF
- TRBJ2-5 TRBV11-3 - TGTGCCAGCAGCTATTTCGGAGCAGAGACCCAGTACTTC CASSYFGAETQYF
- TRBJ2-5 TRBV4-1 - TGCGCCAGCAGCCAAGGGGGGGAATTAGAGACCCAGTACTTC CASSQGGELETQYF
- TRBJ1-1 TRBV27 - TGTGCCAGCAGTGATCCCCCAGGGGCGGACACTGAAGCTTTCTTT CASSDPPGADTEAFF
- TRBJ2-1 TRBV4-3 - TGCGCCAGCAGCCAAGATCGGGCGGGAATAGGGGAGCAGTTCTTC CASSQDRAGIGEQFF
- TRBJ2-3 TRBV5-1 TRBD1 TGCGCCAGCAGCTTGGCGGGACAGGGTGCAACACCAAGCACAGATACGCAGTATTTT CASSLAGQGATPSTDTQYF
- TRBJ2-7 TRBV7-2 - TGTGCCAGCAGCTTAACTTTTGATCGGGTCCCCTACGAGCAGTACTTC CASSLTFDRVPYEQYF
- TRBJ2-7 TRBV12-5 - TGTGCTAGTGGTTTCAGCGAAACTAACTACGAGCAGTACTTC CASGFSETNYEQYF
- TRBJ2-7 TRBV28 TRBD1 TGTGCCAGCAGTCCCCCCACTGGGGACAGGCTTACCTACGAGCAGTACTTC CASSPPTGDRLTYEQYF